The clone carrying this TCR beta chain was picked up many times. The antigen is unknown. These data come from a study of T cell repertoires in cytomegalovirus infection. Study in general: Indicated by public TCR beta signatures were CMV infection and matching HLA type.

The CDR3 has 15 amino acids. Germline V gene sequence: CDR1 SGHVS, CDR2 FQNEAQ. The germline V and J ends were trimmed by 2 bases and 1 base, with 11 bases remaining between them. Using its own MiXCR run on the reads, TCRdb lists one record per CDR3 protein. The table lists about 230,000 distinct CDR3 sequences, over 20% of them singletons, with over 15% in the top ten. Study conclusions and caveats: Ex vivo, HLA-C-restricted CMV-specific TCR beta clonotypes prevailed over the rest of the response. The study identified carriers of CMV plus the relevant HLA from cumulative public TCR beta family frequency.

The sample was CD8+ T cells from PBMCs. The chain combines TRBV7-8 with TRBJ1-1; no reliable D call. The receptor comes from a human donor in good health (CMV status not recorded). Some clones in this sample may be carry-over from other donors' samples. CDR3 sequence reads: CASSLYTDWNTEAFF. CDR3 DNA sequence: TGTGCCAGCAGCTTATATACGGATTGGAACACTGAAGCTTTCTTT.